The 21 T cell receptor beta chains reported below all come from one sample, sequenced in a study of blood T cell repertoires in COVID-19 (dated by TCRdb to 2018 to 2021). Library preparation was by the immunoSEQ multiplex PCR assay. Drawn from immuneACCESS, this table holds only the in-frame rearrangements with V and J called that TCRdb kept. Clones are partly lost; checked studies trace under half to an unresolved V gene and leave the rest unexplained. The sample table lists approximately 120,000 clones, around 86% of them with a count of one. The ten biggest clones cover about a sixth of the sample. Sample: peripheral blood. These receptors came from a woman in her fifties or sixties who had recovered from COVID-19.

The chain carries TRBV15 and TRBJ2-2; the D is unclear. This CDR3 comprises 16 residues. Between the trimmed V and J ends, which lost 1 base and 4 bases, there was a span of 13 bases. The germline gives CDR1 LNHNV, CDR2 YYDKDF (reference sequence). Here the CDR3 reads CATSRGDGTGTGELFF. In DNA, the CDR3 is TGTGCCACCAGCAGAGGAGACGGAACGGGCACCGGGGAGCTGTTTTTT.

The chain employs TRBV2 and TRBJ1-2; perhaps TRBD1 as D (5 bases). Trimming removed 8 bases at V and 4 bases at J, with 17 bases between. CDR3 length: 14 amino acids. Germline CDR1 and CDR2: SNHLY and FYNNEI. The CDR3: CASGRQRGSYGYTF. In DNA form, the CDR3 reads TGTGCCAGCGGGCGACAGCGCGGGAGCTATGGCTACACCTTC.

This chain joins TRBV27 and TRBJ1-1; 8 nucleotides line up with TRBD1. This CDR3 is 18 amino acids long. Germline loops: CDR1 MNHEY, CDR2 SMNVEV (reference sequence). The V and J ends lost 5 bases and 1 base, in that order; junction bases with no gene match: 15. CDR3 amino acids: CASSHSRRDRYSNTEAFF. The CDR3 nucleotides are TGTGCCAGCAGTCATTCCCGGCGGGACAGGTACTCGAACACTGAAGCTTTCTTT.

The chain carries TRBV30 and TRBJ2-3; 8 nucleotides align to TRBD2. Germline CDR1 GTSNPN, CDR2 SVGIG (reference sequence). The CDR3 has 13 residues. The junction had 7 bases not matched to a gene; V was cut back by 2 bases and J by 9 bases. The chain's CDR3 is CAWSQRERGTQYF. The CDR3 DNA sequence: TGTGCCTGGAGTCAGCGGGAGAGGGGGACGCAGTATTTT.

As concerns this clone: Distinct nucleotide sequences in the sample also encode this CDR3. This sequence joins TRBV30 and TRBJ2-5, with a tentative D call TRBD2 (7 bases). This CDR3 spans 13 amino acids. Germline V gene sequence: CDR1 GTSNPN, CDR2 SVGIG (reference sequence). V lost 5 bases to trimming and J lost 5 bases, with 15 bases between them. The CDR3 DNA reads TGTGCCTGGGAAACGGGGGGCAGTGAGACCCAGTACTTC. Its protein is CAWETGGSETQYF.

CDR3 residues: CARSCQGQGVTNEKLFF. The DNA of the CDR3 is TGTGCCAGAAGCTGTCAGGGACAGGGTGTAACTAATGAAAAACTGTTTTTT. The chain recombines TRBV5-3 with TRBJ1-4, with TRBD1 matching 9 bases. TRBV5-3 is identified as an open reading frame with a role that is uncertain. J gave up 1 base and V 3 bases, and 7 bases lay outside the gene matches. The CDR3 is 17 residues long.

The V gene is TRBV30, the J gene TRBJ2-7, with 7 positions matching TRBD1. The CDR3 sequence is 13 residues long. The V segment lost 5 bases and the J segment 1 base; nucleotides outside the gene matches: 5. Looked up from germline, CDR1 is GTSNPN and CDR2 is SVGIG (reference sequence). CDR3 in DNA: TGTGCCTGGGAGAGGGGGCTTTCCTACGAGCAGTACTTC. It is translated as CAWERGLSYEQYF.

The chain employs TRBV18 and TRBJ1-4, with D maybe TRBD1 (5 bases). CDR3 length equals 13 residues. The V and J ends lost 5 bases and 8 bases respectively, with 12 bases between them. Germline-derived CDR1 and CDR2 are KGHSH and LQKENI. The CDR3 protein is CASSSDSTEKLFF. The CDR3 coding sequence is TGTGCCAGCTCATCAGACAGCACCGAAAAACTGTTTTTT.

This clone was observed a handful of times. The V and J genes are TRBV5-1 and TRBJ1-2; no firm D call. Trimming stripped 0 bases from V and 7 bases from J, with 7 bases between. In germline, CDR1 is SGHRS, CDR2 YFSETQ. CDR3 length equals 12 residues. The CDR3 is CASSLGEAGYTF. CDR3 nucleotides: TGCGCCAGCAGCTTGGGGGAGGCTGGCTACACCTTC.

The CDR3 region is CASSLRGLAGGRGSEQFF. The CDR3 coding sequence is TGTGCCAGCAGCTTACGAGGACTAGCGGGGGGCCGTGGGAGTGAGCAGTTCTTC. The chain recombines TRBV13 with TRBJ2-1; 14 nucleotides line up with TRBD2. Trimming at V came to 2 bases and at J to 9 bases, leaving 12 bases not matched to a gene. From germline, CDR1 is PRHDT and CDR2 FYEKMQ (reference sequence). This CDR3 comprises 18 residues.

The chain combines TRBV18 with TRBJ1-5; 7 bases are shared with TRBD1. This CDR3 spans 14 amino acids. Germline V lookup: CDR1 KGHSH, CDR2 LQKENI. V was clipped by 3 bases and J by 7 bases; unmatched bases: 6. The CDR3 coding sequence is TGTGCCAGCTCACCGGGGACAGCGGGCCAGCCCCAGCATTTT. Its protein is CASSPGTAGQPQHF.

The chain uses TRBV2 and TRBJ1-1; the D gene is possibly TRBD1 (5 bases). This CDR3 region has 14 residues. Germline V gene lookup returns CDR1 SNHLY and CDR2 FYNNEI. The V gene lost 4 bases and the J gene lost 3 bases, with 12 bases spanning the gap. The CDR3 here is CASSVYRGDTEAFF. The CDR3 bases are TGTGCCAGCAGTGTTTATCGGGGGGACACTGAAGCTTTCTTT.

This chain links TRBV19 with TRBJ1-1; D is unresolved. V shed 1 base and J shed 1 base, with 13 bases lying between them. The CDR3 sequence is 16 residues long. The germline V gene has CDR1 LNHDA and CDR2 SQIVND (reference sequence). The CDR3 sequence: CASSIAGGRKNTEAFF. The CDR3 DNA reads TGTGCCAGTAGTATAGCCGGAGGCAGAAAGAACACTGAAGCTTTCTTT.

The chain has TRBV6-2 or TRBV6-3 and TRBJ1-5; a possible D gene is TRBD1 (5 bases). Trimming left V 2 bases short and J 9 bases short, with 8 bases between. Germline loops: CDR1 MNHEY, CDR2 SVGEGT. This CDR3 has 12 amino acids. Here the CDR3 reads CASSYRGWPQHF. CDR3 DNA: TGTGCCAGCAGTTACCGGGGGTGGCCCCAGCATTTT.

The J gene is TRBJ1-1, the V gene TRBV27, with TRBD1 matching 9 bases. Germline CDR1 reads MNHEY; CDR2 reads SMNVEV (reference sequence). The CDR3 covers 15 residues. V was pared by 6 bases and J by 1 base, with 6 bases of the junction left unmatched. DNA for the CDR3: TGTGCCAGCAGATCCCCGGGACAGGGGAACACTGAAGCTTTCTTT. Its translation: CASRSPGQGNTEAFF.

CDR3 nucleotide sequence: TGTGCCAGCAGCTTGCGACAAACTAACTATGGCTACACCTTC. This codes for CASSLRQTNYGYTF. The rearrangement uses TRBV7-9 and TRBJ1-2; no firm D call. The germline V gene encodes CDR1 SEHNR and CDR2 FQNEAQ (reference sequence). CDR3 length: 14 amino acids. V dropped 3 bases and J dropped 0 bases, with 8 bases sitting between them.

The J gene is TRBJ2-1, the V gene TRBV30; perhaps TRBD1 as D (6 bases). Per germline, CDR1 GTSNPN and CDR2 SVGIG (reference sequence). CDR3 length equals 14 residues. V was clipped by 4 bases and J by 5 bases, with 15 bases between them. CDR3 sequence (DNA): TGTGCCTGGATTAACTCAGGGGCGGACAATGAGCAGTTCTTC. It encodes CAWINSGADNEQFF.

This chain links TRBV4-1 with TRBJ2-7; weak D call: TRBD2 (5 bases). There are 16 residues in the CDR3. Germline assignment: CDR1 MGHRA and CDR2 YSYEKL. V lost 1 base, J lost 0 bases, and 13 bases lay in between. The CDR3 region is CASSQALSGVSYEQYF. The CDR3, as DNA: TGCGCCAGCAGCCAAGCATTGAGCGGCGTCTCCTACGAGCAGTACTTC.

The chain links TRBV30 to TRBJ2-7; 11 bases line up with TRBD2. V lost 0 bases to trimming and J lost 3 bases; unmatched junction nucleotides: 4. Germline assignment: CDR1 GTSNPN and CDR2 SVGIG (reference sequence). The CDR3 length is 15 residues. The CDR3 region has the DNA TGTGCCTGGAGTGTAGGTGGACTAGCGGGCTACGAGCAGTACTTC. This encodes CAWSVGGLAGYEQYF.

V and J are TRBV30 and TRBJ2-5, with 8 bases fitting TRBD1. The V segment lost 1 base and the J segment 7 bases; nucleotides outside the gene matches: 5. Germline V CDR1 and CDR2: GTSNPN, SVGIG (reference sequence). There are 13 residues in the CDR3. CDR3: CAWSGYQGATQYF. The CDR3 DNA sequence: TGTGCCTGGAGTGGGTACCAGGGGGCGACCCAGTACTTC.

V gene TRBV10-1 combines with J gene TRBJ2-7, with 7 bases lining up with TRBD1. Germline V lookup: CDR1 WNHNN, CDR2 SYGVQD (reference sequence). V dropped 5 bases and J dropped 3; count of bases not matched to a gene: 4. The CDR3 covers 13 residues. CDR3 sequence reads: CASSKGAGYEQYF. The CDR3 DNA reads as TGCGCCAGCAGTAAGGGGGCTGGCTACGAGCAGTACTTC.